These T cell receptor beta chains were read from a single sample in a study of cytomegalovirus exposure and HLA in healthy donors. Produced via immunoSEQ multiplex PCR; TCRdb's table is partial and in-frame only. The table lists more than 90,000 clones, just under 70% of them singletons. The sample consisted of PBMCs. These receptors all stem from a man aged 45-65 years in good health and CMV-seronegative. Each CDR3 is given with its conserved first and last residue. D genes are given only for firm matches. Clone size is shown for a subset of rows, as once, few, many or a class of expanded clone.

D gene: NA
J gene: TRBJ1-6
clone size: NA
V gene: TRBV5-1
CDR3 DNA: TGCGCCAGCAGCGGACAGTTTAATTCACCCCTCCACTTT
CDR3 protein: CASSGQFNSPLHF

D gene: TRBD1
J gene: TRBJ2-5
clone size: NA
V gene: TRBV5-4
CDR3 DNA: TGTGCCAGCAGCACAAACAGGGGTGGAGAGACCCAGTACTTC
CDR3 protein: CASSTNRGGETQYF

D gene: NA
J gene: TRBJ2-1
clone size: NA
V gene: TRBV9
CDR3 DNA: TGTGCCAGCAGCGTAGCGGCAGGGTTTTACAATGAGCAGTTCTTC
CDR3 protein: CASSVAAGFYNEQFF

D gene: NA
J gene: TRBJ2-1
clone size: few
V gene: TRBV5-8
CDR3 DNA: TGTGCCAGCAGCTTGACTAGCTACAATGAGCAGTTCTTC
CDR3 protein: CASSLTSYNEQFF

D gene: NA
J gene: TRBJ1-1
clone size: few
V gene: TRBV25-1
CDR3 DNA: TGTGCCAGCAGTGACCACGACAGAACTGAAGCTTTCTTT
CDR3 protein: CASSDHDRTEAFF

D gene: NA
J gene: TRBJ2-3
clone size: NA
V gene: TRBV28
CDR3 DNA: TGTGCCAGCAGTTTAGTATTTGGGCAGTCTTTTACAGATACGCAGTATTTT
CDR3 protein: CASSLVFGQSFTDTQYF

D gene: NA
J gene: TRBJ1-5
clone size: NA
V gene: TRBV4-1
CDR3 DNA: TGCGCCAGCAGCCAAGCGGGACTTACCAATCAGCCCCAGCATTTT
CDR3 protein: CASSQAGLTNQPQHF

D gene: NA
J gene: TRBJ2-4
clone size: NA
V gene: TRBV4-3
CDR3 DNA: TGCGCCAGCAGCCAAGTCAGTTACGGGAGCCCCATTCAGTACTTC
CDR3 protein: CASSQVSYGSPIQYF

D gene: TRBD1
J gene: TRBJ2-2
clone size: NA
V gene: TRBV7-2
CDR3 DNA: TGTGCCAGCAGCCCGAGGACAGGGCTGAACACCGGGGAGCTGTTTTTT
CDR3 protein: CASSPRTGLNTGELFF

D gene: TRBD1
J gene: TRBJ2-3
clone size: NA
V gene: TRBV11-2
CDR3 DNA: TGTGCCAGCAGCTTTGGGACAGGGAATACGCAGTATTTT
CDR3 protein: CASSFGTGNTQYF

D gene: TRBD1
J gene: TRBJ1-1
clone size: NA
V gene: TRBV7-9
CDR3 DNA: TGTGCCAGCAGCTTACAGGGGACAGGGGGCACTGAAGCTTTCTTT
CDR3 protein: CASSLQGTGGTEAFF

D gene: TRBD1
J gene: TRBJ1-2
clone size: once
V gene: TRBV5-1
CDR3 DNA: TGCGCCAGCAGCTTGGATGCAGGGGGCTACTATGGCTACACCTTC
CDR3 protein: CASSLDAGGYYGYTF

D gene: TRBD1
J gene: TRBJ1-2
clone size: few
V gene: TRBV10-3
CDR3 DNA: TGTGCCATCAGCACAGGGGCGACTAACTATGGCTACACCTTC
CDR3 protein: CAISTGATNYGYTF

D gene: NA
J gene: TRBJ1-5
clone size: few
V gene: TRBV5-1
CDR3 DNA: TGCGCCAGCAGCTTGGGGGACTCTGGTCAGCCCCAGCATTTT
CDR3 protein: CASSLGDSGQPQHF

D gene: NA
J gene: TRBJ2-1
clone size: NA
V gene: TRBV11-3
CDR3 DNA: TGTGCCAGCAGTCAGAGCGGAGGGAAATACAATGAGCAGTTCTTC
CDR3 protein: CASSQSGGKYNEQFF

D gene: TRBD2
J gene: TRBJ2-1
clone size: NA
V gene: TRBV6-5
CDR3 DNA: TGTGCCAGCAGTCCTAGCGGGCTCTCCTACAATGAGCAGTTCTTC
CDR3 protein: CASSPSGLSYNEQFF

D gene: NA
J gene: TRBJ2-2
clone size: NA
V gene: TRBV6-6
CDR3 DNA: TGTGCCAGCATGTTTCGGGTAGGGGGGGTTGGGGAGCTGTTTTTT
CDR3 protein: CASMFRVGGVGELFF

D gene: NA
J gene: TRBJ1-5
clone size: NA
V gene: TRBV15
CDR3 DNA: TGTGCCACCAGCAGAGAGAACGCGGGGCGAAGCAATCAGCCCCAGCATTTT
CDR3 protein: CATSRENAGRSNQPQHF

D gene: NA
J gene: TRBJ1-4
clone size: NA
V gene: TRBV29-1
CDR3 DNA: TGCAGCGTCCCACTAGGCGGGTTTAGTGAAAAACTGTTTTTT
CDR3 protein: CSVPLGGFSEKLFF

D gene: NA
J gene: TRBJ2-4
clone size: NA
V gene: TRBV19
CDR3 DNA: TGTGCCAGTAGTACCTACGCGGGACGGGAGAAAAACATTCAGTACTTC
CDR3 protein: CASSTYAGREKNIQYF

D gene: TRBD2
J gene: TRBJ2-1
clone size: few
V gene: TRBV6-5
CDR3 DNA: TGTGCCAGCAGTTACTCTAGACTAGCCCATGAGCAGTTCTTC
CDR3 protein: CASSYSRLAHEQFF

D gene: TRBD2
J gene: TRBJ2-2
clone size: NA
V gene: TRBV12-5
CDR3 DNA: TGTGCTAGTGGTTTGGGACGGACTAGCGGGAGAACCCGGGCCGGGGAGCTGTTTTTT
CDR3 protein: CASGLGRTSGRTRAGELFF

D gene: TRBD1
J gene: TRBJ2-3
clone size: once
V gene: TRBV19
CDR3 DNA: TGTGCCAGTAGCCTCGACAGGGGAACAGATACGCAGTATTTT
CDR3 protein: CASSLDRGTDTQYF

D gene: NA
J gene: TRBJ1-1
clone size: NA
V gene: TRBV28
CDR3 DNA: TGTGCCAGCAGTACAGGGCATGGAAACACTGAAGCTTTCTTT
CDR3 protein: CASSTGHGNTEAFF

D gene: TRBD2
J gene: TRBJ2-1
clone size: NA
V gene: TRBV30
CDR3 DNA: TGTGCCTGGAGTGTAGGGCCTAGCGGGAGTAGGGGGTTTTCGGGCGAGCAGTTCTTC
CDR3 protein: CAWSVGPSGSRGFSGEQFF

D gene: NA
J gene: TRBJ2-3
clone size: NA
V gene: TRBV12-5
CDR3 DNA: TGTGCTAGTGGCGGGGGGCCCCAGGATATTCAAGGGAACACAGATACGCAGTATTTT
CDR3 protein: CASGGGPQDIQGNTDTQYF

D gene: NA
J gene: TRBJ2-7
clone size: few
V gene: TRBV5-4
CDR3 DNA: TGTGCCAGCAGCCTTTACTCGAAGCAGTACTTC
CDR3 protein: CASSLYSKQYF

D gene: NA
J gene: TRBJ2-1
clone size: once
V gene: TRBV28
CDR3 DNA: TGTGCCAGCAGTTTAGACGGGACACCGAGCTACAATGAGCAGTTCTTC
CDR3 protein: CASSLDGTPSYNEQFF

D gene: NA
J gene: TRBJ2-1
clone size: NA
V gene: TRBV30
CDR3 DNA: TGTGCCTGGAGTTCAACCGCGGCTAGCAGCAATGAGCAGTTCTTC
CDR3 protein: CAWSSTAASSNEQFF

D gene: NA
J gene: TRBJ1-2
clone size: NA
V gene: TRBV14
CDR3 DNA: TGTGCCAGCAGCGAAGGAGAGGGAGGACCCTTTTATGGCTACACCTTC
CDR3 protein: CASSEGEGGPFYGYTF

D gene: TRBD1
J gene: TRBJ1-2
clone size: NA
V gene: TRBV28
CDR3 DNA: TGTGCCAGCAGTTCCCTCGACAGGGGGGTCGGCTATGGCTACACCTTC
CDR3 protein: CASSSLDRGVGYGYTF

D gene: NA
J gene: TRBJ2-3
clone size: few
V gene: TRBV29-1
CDR3 DNA: TGCAGCGTTTGGGGGGGGGCCACAGATACGCAGTATTTT
CDR3 protein: CSVWGGATDTQYF

D gene: TRBD2
J gene: TRBJ2-3
clone size: NA
V gene: TRBV4-1
CDR3 DNA: TGCGCCAGCAGCCAAGATAAAGGCGGGAGTAGAACACGGGTCACAGATACGCAGTATTTT
CDR3 protein: CASSQDKGGSRTRVTDTQYF